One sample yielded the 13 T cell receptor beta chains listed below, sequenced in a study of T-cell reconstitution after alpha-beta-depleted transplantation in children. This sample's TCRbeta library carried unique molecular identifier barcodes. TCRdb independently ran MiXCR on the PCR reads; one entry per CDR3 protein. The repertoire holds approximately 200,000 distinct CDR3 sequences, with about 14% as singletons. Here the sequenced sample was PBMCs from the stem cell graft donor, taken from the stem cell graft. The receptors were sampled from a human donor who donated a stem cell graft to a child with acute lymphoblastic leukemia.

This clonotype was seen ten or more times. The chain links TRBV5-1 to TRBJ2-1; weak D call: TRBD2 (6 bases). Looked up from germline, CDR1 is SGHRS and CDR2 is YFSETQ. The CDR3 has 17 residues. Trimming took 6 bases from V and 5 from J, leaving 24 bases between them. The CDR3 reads CASTGLETLPFNNEQFF. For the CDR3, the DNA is TGCGCCAGCACGGGACTTGAGACACTACCCTTCAACAATGAGCAGTTCTTC.

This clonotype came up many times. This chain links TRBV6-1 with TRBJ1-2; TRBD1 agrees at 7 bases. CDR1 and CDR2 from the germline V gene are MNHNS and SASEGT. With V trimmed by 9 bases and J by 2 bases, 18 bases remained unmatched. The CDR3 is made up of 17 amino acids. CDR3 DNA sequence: TGTGCCAGTAGAGACAGGGCCCGCACCCTCTTGAACTATGGCTACACCTTC. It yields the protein CASRDRARTLLNYGYTF.

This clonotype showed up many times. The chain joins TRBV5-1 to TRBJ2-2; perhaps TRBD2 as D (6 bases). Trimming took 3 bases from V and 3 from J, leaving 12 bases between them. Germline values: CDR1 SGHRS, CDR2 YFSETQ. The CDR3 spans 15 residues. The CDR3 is CASSSGLSHTGELFF. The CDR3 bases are TGCGCCAGCAGCTCGGGACTTAGCCACACCGGGGAGCTGTTTTTT.

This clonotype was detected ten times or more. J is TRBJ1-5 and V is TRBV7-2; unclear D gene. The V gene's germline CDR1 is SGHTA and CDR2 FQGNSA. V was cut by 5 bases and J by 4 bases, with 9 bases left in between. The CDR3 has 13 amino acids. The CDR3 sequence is CASSKNQNQPQHF. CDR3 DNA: TGTGCCAGCAGCAAAAACCAGAATCAGCCCCAGCATTTT.

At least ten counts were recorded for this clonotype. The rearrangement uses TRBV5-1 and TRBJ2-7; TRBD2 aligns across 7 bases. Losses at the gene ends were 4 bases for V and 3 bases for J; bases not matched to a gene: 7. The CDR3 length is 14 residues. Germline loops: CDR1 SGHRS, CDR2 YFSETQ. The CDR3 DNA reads TGCGCCAGCAGCATCGCGGGGGTTGGCTACGAGCAGTACTTC. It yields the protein CASSIAGVGYEQYF.

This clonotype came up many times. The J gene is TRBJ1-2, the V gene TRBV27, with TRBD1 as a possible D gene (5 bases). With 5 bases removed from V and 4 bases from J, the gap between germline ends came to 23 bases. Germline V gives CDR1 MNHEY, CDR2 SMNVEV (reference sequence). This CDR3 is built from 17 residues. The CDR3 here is CASSPSWTLGAIYGYTF. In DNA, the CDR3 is TGTGCCAGCAGTCCCTCGTGGACACTGGGAGCGATCTATGGCTACACCTTC.

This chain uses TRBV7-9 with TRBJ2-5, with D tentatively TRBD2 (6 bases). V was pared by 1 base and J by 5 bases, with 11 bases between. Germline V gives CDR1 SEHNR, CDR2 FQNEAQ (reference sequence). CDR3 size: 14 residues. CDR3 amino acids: CASSLGAGTETQYF. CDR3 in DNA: TGTGCCAGCAGCTTAGGCGCGGGAACGGAGACCCAGTACTTC.

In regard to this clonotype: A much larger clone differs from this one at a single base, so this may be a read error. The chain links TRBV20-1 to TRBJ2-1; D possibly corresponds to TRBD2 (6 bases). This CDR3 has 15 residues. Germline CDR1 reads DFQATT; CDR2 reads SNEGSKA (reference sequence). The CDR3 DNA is TGCAGTGCTGGAGACTTCAGAGGAGGGGAGAATGAGCAGTTCTTC. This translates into CSAGDFRGGENEQFF.

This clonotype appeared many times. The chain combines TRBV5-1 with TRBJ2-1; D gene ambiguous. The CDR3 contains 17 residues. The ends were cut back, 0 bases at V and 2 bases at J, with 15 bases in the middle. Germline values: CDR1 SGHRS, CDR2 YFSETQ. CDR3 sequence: CASSLGVGANPYNEQFF. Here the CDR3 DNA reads TGCGCCAGCAGCTTGGGGGTTGGTGCAAACCCCTACAATGAGCAGTTCTTC.

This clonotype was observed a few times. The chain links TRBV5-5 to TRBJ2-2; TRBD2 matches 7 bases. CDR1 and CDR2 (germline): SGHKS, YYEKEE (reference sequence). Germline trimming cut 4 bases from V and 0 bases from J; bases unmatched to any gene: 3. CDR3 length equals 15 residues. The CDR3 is CASSIGLANTGELFF. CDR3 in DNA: TGTGCCAGCAGCATCGGACTAGCGAACACCGGGGAGCTGTTTTTT.

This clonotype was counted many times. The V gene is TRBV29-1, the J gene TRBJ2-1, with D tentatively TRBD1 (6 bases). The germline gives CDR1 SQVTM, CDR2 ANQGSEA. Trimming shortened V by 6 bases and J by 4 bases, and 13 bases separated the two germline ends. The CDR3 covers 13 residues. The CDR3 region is CSVTGTKYNEQFF. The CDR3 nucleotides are TGCAGCGTGACCGGGACAAAATACAATGAGCAGTTCTTC.

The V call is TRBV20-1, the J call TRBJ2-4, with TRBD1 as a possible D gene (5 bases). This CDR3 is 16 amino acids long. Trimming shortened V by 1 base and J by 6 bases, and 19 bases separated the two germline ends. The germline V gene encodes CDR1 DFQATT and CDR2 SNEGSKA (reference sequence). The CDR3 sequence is CSARGGRVRPGNIQYF. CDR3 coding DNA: TGCAGTGCTAGAGGGGGCCGCGTACGGCCCGGAAACATTCAGTACTTC.

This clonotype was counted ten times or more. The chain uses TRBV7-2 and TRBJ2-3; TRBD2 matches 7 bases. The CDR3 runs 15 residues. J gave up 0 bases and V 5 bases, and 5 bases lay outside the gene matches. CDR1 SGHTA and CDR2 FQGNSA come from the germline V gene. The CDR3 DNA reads TGTGCCAGCAGCCGGGACTATTTGAGCACAGATACGCAGTATTTT. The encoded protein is CASSRDYLSTDTQYF.